Shown below are 19 T cell receptor beta chains from a single sample sequenced in a study of tumor and adjacent non-tumor tissue in lung cancer. TCRbeta libraries were built with three rounds of nested PCR, modified from ARM-PCR. Via MiXCR, TCRdb re-called the multiplex PCR reads, giving one row per CDR3 protein. The sample consists of tens of thousands of distinct CDR3 sequences, about 61% of them appearing once. The template was RNA from unsorted bulk tissue. This non-tumor lung sample came from over 3 cm beyond the tumor edge. Source material: distant non-tumor lung tissue. All receptors come from a man between 65 and 85 years old with non-small cell lung cancer.

This rearrangement joins TRBV20-1 to TRBJ2-7; unclear D gene. The V end lost 0 bases, the J end lost 4 bases, and 13 bases lay between the germline ends. The CDR3 has 14 residues. Germline loops: CDR1 DFQATT, CDR2 SNEGSKA (reference sequence). CDR3 in amino acids: CSARDGSGLYEQYF. CDR3 nucleotide sequence: TGCAGTGCTAGAGATGGGTCGGGCCTTTACGAGCAGTACTTC.

This clonotype was found many times. The chain carries TRBV10-3 and TRBJ2-5, with unresolved D. The CDR3 spans 16 residues. CDR1 ENHRY and CDR2 SYGVKD come from the germline V gene. With 0 bases removed from V and 1 base from J, the gap between germline ends came to 12 bases. The CDR3 DNA reads TGTGCCATCAGTGAGTCAGGCAGTTCGTTCCAAGAGACCCAGTACTTC. Its protein is CAISESGSSFQETQYF.

The gene calls are TRBV15 and TRBJ2-7; D ambiguous. With 1 base removed from V and 6 bases from J, the gap between germline ends came to 13 bases. The germline CDR1 and CDR2 sequences are LNHNV and YYDKDF (reference sequence). This CDR3 is built from 14 residues. CDR3 protein: CATSRGRGVSEQYF. The CDR3 DNA reads TGTGCCACCAGCAGAGGAAGAGGAGTGAGCGAGCAGTACTTC.

V and J are TRBV10-1 and TRBJ2-2; 8 bases are shared with TRBD2. Germline V gives CDR1 WNHNN, CDR2 SYGVQD (reference sequence). The CDR3 is 16 amino acids. V gave up 9 bases and J gave up 4 bases; unmatched junction bases: 13. CDR3 protein: CASRETLTSATGELFF. The CDR3 DNA sequence: TGCGCCAGTAGAGAGACCTTGACTAGCGCCACCGGGGAGCTGTTTTTT.

The chain couples TRBV20-1 to TRBJ1-5; maybe TRBD1 (6 bases). V was clipped by 6 bases and J by 6 bases, with 15 bases between them. The germline V gene encodes CDR1 DFQATT and CDR2 SNEGSKA (reference sequence). CDR3 length: 13 residues. This chain's CDR3 is CSAPPGVGQPQHF. CDR3 in DNA: TGCAGTGCCCCCCCAGGGGTCGGTCAGCCCCAGCATTTT.

As regards this clonotype: Possible read error: a much larger clone is one base away. The CDR3 does not end in the conserved phenylalanine or tryptophan, so this is likely a read error. The CDR3 nucleotides are TGCAGCGTTGAAGAGCTCGGTGGGGATTACGAGCAGTACTTG. Encoded protein: CSVEELGGDYEQYL. The gene calls are TRBV29-1 and TRBJ2-7; D is undetermined. V gave up 0 bases and J gave up 4 bases, with 13 bases separating them. Germline values: CDR1 SQVTM, CDR2 ANQGSEA. The CDR3 runs to 14 residues.

Comment on this clonotype: Possible read error: a much larger clone is one base away. The J gene is TRBJ2-2, the V gene TRBV14; possibly TRBD1 or TRBD2 for D (5 bases each). The CDR3 contains 15 residues. Germline loops: CDR1 SGHDN, CDR2 FVKESK. The CDR3 coding sequence is TGTGCCAACAGCCAAGCCCAGGGACGGAGCGGGGAGCTGTTTTTT. It encodes CANSQAQGRSGELFF.

Note on this clonotype: A read error may account for a junction end that differs from germline. The chain uses TRBV11-2 and TRBJ2-6, with D perhaps TRBD1 (6 bases). The V gene's germline CDR1 is SGHAT and CDR2 FQNNGV. The CDR3 totals 18 residues. CDR3 nucleotides: TGTGCCAGCAGCTCGAGGATGACTGGGTTCTCAGGGGTCAACGTCCTGACGTTC. The encoded protein is CASSSRMTGFSGVNVLTF.

This clonotype was counted only a few times. This is likely a read error, given that the CDR3 carries no conserved phenylalanine or tryptophan at its end. This chain uses TRBV28 with TRBJ2-7, with TRBD2 as a possible D gene (7 bases). V was trimmed by 4 bases and J by 2 bases, leaving 18 bases between them. The CDR3 runs to 16 residues. CDR1 and CDR2 (germline): MDHEN, SYDVKM. The DNA of the CDR3 is TGTGCCAGCAGTTCCACAGGGCAGGGGACTACCTACGAGCAGTACCTC. Its protein product is CASSSTGQGTTYEQYL.

Points on this clonotype: This may arise from a read error, as a much more abundant clone is one base away. CDR3 amino acids: CASTSGTGDVSSLHF. The DNA for the CDR3 is TGTGCCAGCACCTCTGGGACAGGGGATGTTTCATCCCTCCACTTT. This chain uses TRBV6-5 with TRBJ1-6, with TRBD1 identical over 10 bases. CDR1 and CDR2 (germline): MNHEY, SVGAGI. The CDR3 sequence is 15 residues long.

In the case of this clonotype: A much larger clone differs from this one at a single base, so this may be a read error. This chain connects TRBV6-1 to TRBJ1-6; 7 bases agree with TRBD1. In germline, CDR1 is MNHNS, CDR2 SASEGT. The CDR3 is 14 amino acids. The CDR3 loop reads CASSRDSLDSLLHF. The CDR3 DNA reads as TGTGCCAGCAGCCGGGACAGTCTTGATTCACTCCTCCACTTT.

As concerns this clonotype: At one end, the junction sequence differs from germline, possibly due to a read error. This chain connects TRBV11-2 to TRBJ2-3; D is possibly TRBD1 or TRBD2 (5 bases each). Germline-derived CDR1 and CDR2 are SGHAT and FQNNGV. The CDR3 is made up of 15 amino acids. The CDR3 DNA sequence: TGTGCCAGCAGCCTCATCGGGGCAGTCACGGATACGCACTATTTT. Its translation is CASSLIGAVTDTHYF.

Of note for this clonotype: Just one base apart from a much larger clone, this may be a read error. This rearrangement joins TRBV27 to TRBJ2-3, with D hard to call. The CDR3 is 16 amino acids. Germline V gene sequence: CDR1 MNHEY, CDR2 SMNVEV (reference sequence). V dropped 6 bases and J dropped 4 bases, with 20 bases sitting between them. CDR3 in amino acids: CASRKFWPPIPDTQYF. CDR3 bases: TGTGCCAGCAGAAAGTTCTGGCCCCCAATCCCAGATACGCAGTATTTT.

As concerns this clonotype: A much larger clone differs by one base, so this may be a read error. The gene calls are TRBV10-3 and TRBJ2-4, with unresolved D. Germline V gene lookup returns CDR1 ENHRY and CDR2 SYGVKD. CDR3 length: 13 amino acids. DNA for the CDR3: TGTTCCATCAGTGAGGAGATAGAAAACATTCAGTACTTC. Translating gives CSISEEIENIQYF.

The chain combines TRBV29-1 with TRBJ2-3; D is ambiguous. Germline V gives CDR1 SQVTM, CDR2 ANQGSEA. The V end was cut by 8 bases, the J end by 15 bases, with 21 bases between. The CDR3 totals 11 residues. The CDR3 DNA is TGCAGCTCCAGAGGCACAGATATGCAATATTTT. Translated, it gives CSSRGTDMQYF.

Regarding this clonotype: Since no conserved phenylalanine or tryptophan closes the CDR3, a read error is the likely cause. The limits of the CDR3 on the DNA are not certain, so only TCRdb's listed CDR3 is given. The chain couples TRBV29-1 to TRBJ2-5. The CDR3 extends over 12 residues, inclusive of both ends. Germline V gene lookup returns CDR1 SQVTM and CDR2 ANQGSEA. CDR3 protein: CSVGKTQETQYL.

With regard to this clonotype: Just one base apart from a much larger clone, this may be a read error. The V call is TRBV4-1, the J call TRBJ2-7, with D possibly matching TRBD1 (5 bases). CDR1 is MGHRA and CDR2 is YSYEKL in the germline V gene. V was pared by 6 bases and J by 5 bases, with 11 bases between. The CDR3 totals 12 residues. The CDR3 here is CASRGPTNEQYF. The DNA for the CDR3 is TGCGCCAGCAGGGGGCCAACCAACGAGCAGTACTTC.

Comments on this clonotype: Sequence at one end of the junction differs from germline and may be a read error. The chain is built from TRBV11-1 and TRBJ2-7; 7 positions agree with TRBD2. Germline CDR1 SGHAT, CDR2 FQDESV (reference sequence). The CDR3 consists of 15 residues. The CDR3 DNA sequence: TGTACCAGCAGCTTAGTACTAGCGAACTCCTACGAGCAGTACTTC. Its translation: CTSSLVLANSYEQYF.

Only a few counts were recorded for this clonotype. A read error may account for a junction end that differs from germline. The rearrangement uses TRBV6-1 and TRBJ1-4, with D maybe TRBD1 (6 bases). The CDR3 has 13 residues. The germline gives CDR1 MNHNS, CDR2 SASEGT. This CDR3 is CAGSERTAEKLFF. The CDR3 coding sequence is TGTGCCGGCAGTGAGAGGACAGCAGAAAAACTGTTTTTT.